This entry lists 16 T cell receptor beta chains sequenced from one sample in a study of blood T cell repertoires in COVID-19. The method was immunoSEQ multiplex PCR; TCRdb's version includes in-frame clones alone and lacks a portion of them. Of 130,000 or so clones in the sample, approximately 87% were seen once. Sequences were obtained from peripheral blood. All receptors derive from a woman aged 50 to 60 with acute or convalescent COVID-19.

This rearrangement joins TRBV7-9 to TRBJ1-2; tentative D call: TRBD1 (6 bases). The germline V and J ends were trimmed by 5 bases and 8 bases, with 15 bases remaining between them. This CDR3 has 13 residues. CDR1 and CDR2 (germline): SEHNR, FQNEAQ (reference sequence). The CDR3 loop reads CASSKPGTRGYTF. The CDR3 DNA reads TGTGCCAGCAGCAAGCCCGGGACAAGGGGCTACACCTTC. Full variable domain (outside the CDR3, taken from reference TRBV7-9 and TRBJ1-2): DTGVSQNPRHKITKRGQNVTFRCDPISEHNRLYWYRQTLGQGPEFLTYFQNEAQLEKSRLLSDRFSAERPKGSFSTLEIQRTEQGDSAMYLCASSKPGTRGYTFGSGTRLTVV.

V gene TRBV3-1 (or the pseudogene TRBV3-2) combines with J gene TRBJ2-1; D remains unclear. Germline V lookup: CDR1 LGHDT, CDR2 YNNKEL (reference sequence). Trimming removed 4 bases from V and 4 bases from J, with 5 bases in between. There are 12 residues in the CDR3. CDR3 DNA: TGTGCCAGCAGCCGCACATACAATGAGCAGTTCTTC. Its protein product is CASSRTYNEQFF.

The chain couples TRBV7-2 to TRBJ1-2; the match to TRBD1 covers 8 bases. V dropped 3 bases and J dropped 1; count of bases not matched to a gene: 4. CDR1 is SGHTA, CDR2 FQGNSA, per germline. The CDR3 totals 15 residues. CDR3: CASSLTGQDNYGYTF. In nucleotides, the CDR3 is TGTGCCAGCAGCTTGACGGGACAGGATAACTATGGCTACACCTTC.

This chain joins TRBV5-1 and TRBJ2-1; 10 positions match TRBD2. The ends lost 2 bases at V and 8 bases at J; junction bases unmatched: 7. Germline V gene data show CDR1 as SGHRS and CDR2 as YFSETQ. CDR3 length: 15 amino acids. DNA of the CDR3: TGCGCCAGCAGCTTTGCCGGTCTAGCGGGAGATGAGCAGTTCTTC. Translation: CASSFAGLAGDEQFF.

The count of this clone is one. One junction end disagrees with the germline gene, perhaps due to a read error. The chain couples TRBV2 to TRBJ2-7, with a tentative D call TRBD1 (5 bases). The CDR3 is made up of 11 amino acids. The germline V gene has CDR1 SNHLY and CDR2 FYNNEI. The CDR3 DNA sequence: TGTGCCAGCAAATTCGCCGGACACGAGGACTTC. Amino acid sequence: CASKFAGHEDF.

This chain links TRBV30 with TRBJ2-1; 9 positions match TRBD1. Germline-derived CDR1 and CDR2 are GTSNPN and SVGIG (reference sequence). CDR3 length: 13 residues. The trim removed 3 bases at V and 8 bases at J, leaving 5 bases unmatched. The CDR3 sequence is CAWSLDRGDEQFF. CDR3 bases: TGTGCCTGGAGCCTGGACAGGGGCGATGAGCAGTTCTTC.

The sample holds one count of this clone. CDR3 region: CACTSADRGFEQYF. For the CDR3, the DNA is TGTGCCTGTACCTCCGCGGACAGGGGTTTCGAGCAGTACTTC. J is TRBJ2-7 and V is TRBV30; the match to TRBD1 covers 9 bases. Germline trimming cut 6 bases from V and 6 bases from J; bases unmatched to any gene: 12. This CDR3 is built from 14 residues. Germline V CDR1 and CDR2: GTSNPN, SVGIG (reference sequence).

This sequence joins TRBV6-5 and TRBJ1-6; D is unclear. V was clipped by 2 bases and J by 2 bases, with 10 bases between them. Germline V gene data show CDR1 as MNHEY and CDR2 as SVGAGI. The CDR3 extends over 16 amino acids. The CDR3 sequence is CASSYRWGAYNSPLHF. The CDR3 coding sequence is TGTGCCAGCAGTTACCGATGGGGAGCCTATAATTCACCCCTCCACTTT.

The chain is built from TRBV4-2 and TRBJ1-1; TRBD1 aligns across 10 bases. CDR1 is LGHNA and CDR2 is YNFKEQ in the germline V gene. The CDR3 is 15 residues long. V was clipped by 1 base and J by 2 bases; unmatched bases: 1. The CDR3 DNA is TGTGCCAGCAGCCAAGGACAGGGGGCAAACACTGAAGCTTTCTTT. Its protein is CASSQGQGANTEAFF.

The J gene is TRBJ1-1, the V gene TRBV29-1, with 7 bases fitting TRBD1. CDR3 size: 14 residues. Germline V lookup: CDR1 SQVTM, CDR2 ANQGSEA. After removal of 5 bases from V and 5 bases from J, the junction contained 11 bases not matched to a gene. The CDR3 nucleotides are TGCAGCGTTCACCGACAGGGCCCAGGTACTGAAGCTTTCTTT. It yields the protein CSVHRQGPGTEAFF.

The chain combines TRBV7-2 with TRBJ2-7, with 7 bases identical to TRBD1. This CDR3 region has 15 residues. Losses at the gene ends were 0 bases for V and 3 bases for J; bases not matched to a gene: 5. Germline V gene sequence: CDR1 SGHTA, CDR2 FQGNSA. The CDR3 spells CASSLAGTEGYEQYF. The CDR3 region has the DNA TGTGCCAGCAGCTTAGCTGGGACAGAAGGCTACGAGCAGTACTTC.

This clone was detected a few times. The rearrangement uses TRBV19 and TRBJ2-1, with TRBD2 matching over 12 bases. Germline V gene data show CDR1 as LNHDA and CDR2 as SQIVND (reference sequence). The CDR3 is 16 residues long. J lost 7 bases, V lost 4 bases, and 8 bases had no gene match. Here the CDR3 reads CASSKQTSGSWNEQFF. CDR3 in DNA: TGTGCCAGTAGTAAACAGACTAGCGGGAGTTGGAATGAGCAGTTCTTC.

This clone was recorded only once. This sequence joins TRBV10-3 and TRBJ1-6; D is uncertain. There are 14 residues in the CDR3. The V gene's germline CDR1 is ENHRY and CDR2 SYGVKD. V lost 2 bases, J lost 7 bases, and 9 bases lay in between. The CDR3 is CAISERRENSPLHF. CDR3 sequence (DNA): TGTGCCATCAGTGAGCGGCGGGAGAATTCACCCCTCCACTTT.

The chain links TRBV5-1 to TRBJ1-4, with D maybe TRBD1 (5 bases). This CDR3 has 16 amino acids. V was clipped by 5 bases and J by 2 bases, with 16 bases between them. Germline CDR1 and CDR2: SGHRS and YFSETQ. CDR3 loop: CASSLVPQGTNEKLFF. The DNA of the CDR3 is TGCGCCAGCAGTCTTGTCCCTCAGGGCACTAATGAAAAACTGTTTTTT.

The rearrangement joins TRBV10-2 to TRBJ2-5, with a tentative D call TRBD1 (7 bases). Germline V gene lookup returns CDR1 WSHSY and CDR2 SAAADI. V lost 10 bases and J 1 base, leaving 13 bases between the germline ends. The CDR3 loop spans 13 amino acids. The CDR3 loop is CATHRGGQETQYF. Written as DNA, the CDR3 is TGCGCCACCCACAGGGGAGGCCAAGAGACCCAGTACTTC.

The chain links TRBV6-5 to TRBJ1-1; D remains unclear. V shed 4 bases and J shed 0 bases, with 9 bases lying between them. CDR3 size: 14 residues. Germline lookup yields CDR1 MNHEY and CDR2 SVGAGI. The CDR3 region has the DNA TGTGCCAGCAGTTCCGGCGGCATGAACACTGAAGCTTTCTTT. Amino acid sequence: CASSSGGMNTEAFF.